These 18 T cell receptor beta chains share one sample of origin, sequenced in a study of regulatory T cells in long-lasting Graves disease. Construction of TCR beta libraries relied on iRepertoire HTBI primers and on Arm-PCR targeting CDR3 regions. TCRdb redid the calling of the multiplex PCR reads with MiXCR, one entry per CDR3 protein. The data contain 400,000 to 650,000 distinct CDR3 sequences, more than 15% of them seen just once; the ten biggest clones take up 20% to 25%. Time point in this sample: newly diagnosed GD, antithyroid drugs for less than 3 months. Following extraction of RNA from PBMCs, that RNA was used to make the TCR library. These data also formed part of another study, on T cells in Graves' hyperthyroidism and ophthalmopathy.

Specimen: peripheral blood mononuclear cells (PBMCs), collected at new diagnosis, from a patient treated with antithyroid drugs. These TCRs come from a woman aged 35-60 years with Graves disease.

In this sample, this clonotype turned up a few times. The CDR3, as DNA: TGTGCCATCAGTTCGTTCGACTACTTCGGGGACACCGGGGAGCTGTTTTTT. This codes for CAISSFDYFGDTGELFF. The chain is built from TRBV10-3 and TRBJ2-2; tentative D call: TRBD2 (5 bases). With 5 bases removed from V and 3 bases from J, the gap between germline ends came to 19 bases. The CDR3 has 17 residues. Germline V CDR1 and CDR2: ENHRY, SYGVKD.

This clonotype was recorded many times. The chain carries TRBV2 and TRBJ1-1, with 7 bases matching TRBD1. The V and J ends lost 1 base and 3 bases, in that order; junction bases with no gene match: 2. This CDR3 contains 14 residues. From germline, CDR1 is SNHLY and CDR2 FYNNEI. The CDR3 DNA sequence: TGTGCCAGCAGTGAAGGACAGGGCCACACTGAAGCTTTCTTT. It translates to CASSEGQGHTEAFF.

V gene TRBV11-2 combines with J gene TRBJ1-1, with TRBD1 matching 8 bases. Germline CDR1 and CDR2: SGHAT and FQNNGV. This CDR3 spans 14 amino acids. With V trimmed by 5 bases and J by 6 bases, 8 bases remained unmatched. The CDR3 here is CASSPVTGDPEAFF. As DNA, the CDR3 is TGTGCCAGCAGCCCCGTGACAGGGGATCCTGAAGCTTTCTTT.

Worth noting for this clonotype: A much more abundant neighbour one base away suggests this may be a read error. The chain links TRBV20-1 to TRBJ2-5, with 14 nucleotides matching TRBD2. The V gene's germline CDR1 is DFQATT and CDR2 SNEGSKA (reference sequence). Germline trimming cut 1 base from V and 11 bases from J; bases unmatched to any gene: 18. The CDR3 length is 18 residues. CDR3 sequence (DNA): TGCAGTGCTAGAGGGACGAACCGGGGACTAGCGGGGGCCAATGAGCAGTACTTC. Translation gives CSARGTNRGLAGANEQYF.

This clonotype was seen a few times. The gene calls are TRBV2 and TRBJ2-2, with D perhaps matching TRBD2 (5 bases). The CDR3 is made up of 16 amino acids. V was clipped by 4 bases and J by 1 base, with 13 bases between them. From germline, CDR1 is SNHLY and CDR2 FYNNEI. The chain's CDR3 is CASSGLGSLNTGELFF. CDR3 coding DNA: TGTGCCAGCAGTGGTCTGGGGAGTCTGAACACCGGGGAGCTGTTTTTT.

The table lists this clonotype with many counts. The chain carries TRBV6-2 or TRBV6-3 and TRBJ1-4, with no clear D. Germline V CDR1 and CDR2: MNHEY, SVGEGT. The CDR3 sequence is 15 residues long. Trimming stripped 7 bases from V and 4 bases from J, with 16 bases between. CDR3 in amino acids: CASNDVRAINEKLFF. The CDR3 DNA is TGTGCCAGCAACGATGTGAGGGCCATTAATGAAAAACTGTTTTTT.

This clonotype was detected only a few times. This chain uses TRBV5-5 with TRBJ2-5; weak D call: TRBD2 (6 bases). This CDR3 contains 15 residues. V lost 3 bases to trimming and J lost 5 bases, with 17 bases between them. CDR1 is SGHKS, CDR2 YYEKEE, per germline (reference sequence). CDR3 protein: CASSSYGTYGETQYF. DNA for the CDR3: TGTGCCAGCAGCTCGTACGGGACTTATGGGGAGACCCAGTACTTC.

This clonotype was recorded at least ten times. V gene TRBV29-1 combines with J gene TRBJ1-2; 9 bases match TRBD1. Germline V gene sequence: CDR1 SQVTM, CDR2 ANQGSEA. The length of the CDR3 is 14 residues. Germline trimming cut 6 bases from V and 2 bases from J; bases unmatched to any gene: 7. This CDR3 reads CSVEDGTGNYGYTF. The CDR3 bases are TGCAGCGTGGAGGATGGGACAGGGAACTATGGCTACACCTTC.

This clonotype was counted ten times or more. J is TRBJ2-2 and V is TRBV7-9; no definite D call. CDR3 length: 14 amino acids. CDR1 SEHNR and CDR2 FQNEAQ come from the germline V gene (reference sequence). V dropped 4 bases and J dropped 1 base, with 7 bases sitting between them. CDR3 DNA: TGTGCCAGCAGCTACGACGGGAACACCGGGGAGCTGTTTTTT. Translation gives CASSYDGNTGELFF.

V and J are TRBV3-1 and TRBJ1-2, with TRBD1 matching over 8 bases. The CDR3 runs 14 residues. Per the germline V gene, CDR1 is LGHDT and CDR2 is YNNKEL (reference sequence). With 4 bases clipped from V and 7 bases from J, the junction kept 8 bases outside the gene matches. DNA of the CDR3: TGTGCCAGCAGCCGAGAACAGGGGGGTGTTGGCTACACCTTC. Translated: CASSREQGGVGYTF.

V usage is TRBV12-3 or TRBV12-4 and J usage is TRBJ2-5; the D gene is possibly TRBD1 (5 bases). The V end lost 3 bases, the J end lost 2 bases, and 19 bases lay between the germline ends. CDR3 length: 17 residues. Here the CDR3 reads CASSFDSLGAYQETQYF. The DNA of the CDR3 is TGTGCCAGCAGTTTCGACAGTCTTGGGGCATATCAAGAGACCCAGTACTTC.

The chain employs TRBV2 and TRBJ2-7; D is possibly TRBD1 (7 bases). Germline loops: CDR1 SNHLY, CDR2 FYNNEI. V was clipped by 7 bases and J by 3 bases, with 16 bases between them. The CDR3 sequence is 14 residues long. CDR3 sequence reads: CASKEGTADYEQYF. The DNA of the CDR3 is TGTGCCAGCAAGGAGGGGACAGCCGACTACGAGCAGTACTTC.

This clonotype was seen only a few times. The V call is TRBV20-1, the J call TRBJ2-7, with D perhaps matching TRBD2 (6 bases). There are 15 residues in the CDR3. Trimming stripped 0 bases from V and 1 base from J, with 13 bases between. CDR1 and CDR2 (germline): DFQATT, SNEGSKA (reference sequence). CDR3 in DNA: TGCAGTGCTAGAGAATTGGGTAGCGGTTCCTACGAGCAGTACTTC. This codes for CSARELGSGSYEQYF.

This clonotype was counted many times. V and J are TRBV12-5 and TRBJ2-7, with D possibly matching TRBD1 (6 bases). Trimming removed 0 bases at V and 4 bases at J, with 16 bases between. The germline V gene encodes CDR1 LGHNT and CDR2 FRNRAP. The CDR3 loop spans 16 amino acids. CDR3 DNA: TGTGCTAGTGGTTTGGTACATCAACAGGGTATGTACGAGCAGTACTTC. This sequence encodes CASGLVHQQGMYEQYF.

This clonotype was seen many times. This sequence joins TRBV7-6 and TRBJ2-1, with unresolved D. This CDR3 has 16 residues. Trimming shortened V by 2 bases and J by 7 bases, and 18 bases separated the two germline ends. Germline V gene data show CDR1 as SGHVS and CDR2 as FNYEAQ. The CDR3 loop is CASSLPTGKGRNEQFF. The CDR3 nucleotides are TGTGCCAGCAGCTTACCGACCGGAAAAGGGCGGAATGAGCAGTTCTTC.

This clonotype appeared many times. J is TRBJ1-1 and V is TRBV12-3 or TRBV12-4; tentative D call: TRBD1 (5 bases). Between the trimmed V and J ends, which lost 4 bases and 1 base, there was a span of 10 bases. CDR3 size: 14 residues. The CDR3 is CASSSHGQNTEAFF. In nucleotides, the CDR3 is TGTGCCAGCAGTTCTCACGGACAGAACACTGAAGCTTTCTTT.

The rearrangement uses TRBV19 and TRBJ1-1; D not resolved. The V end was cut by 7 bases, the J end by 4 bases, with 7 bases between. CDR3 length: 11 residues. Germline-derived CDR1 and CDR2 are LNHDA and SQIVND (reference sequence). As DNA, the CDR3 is TGTGCCAGTACTGGAAGCACTGAAGCTTTCTTT. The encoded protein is CASTGSTEAFF.

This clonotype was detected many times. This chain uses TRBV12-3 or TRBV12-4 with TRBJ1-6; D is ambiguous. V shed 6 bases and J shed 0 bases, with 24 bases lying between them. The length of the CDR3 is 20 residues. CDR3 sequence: CASSPIPPTVQYSYNSPLHF. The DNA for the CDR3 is TGTGCCAGCAGCCCAATTCCCCCTACAGTTCAGTACTCCTATAATTCACCCCTCCACTTT.